The clone carrying this T cell receptor (beta chain) is a singleton in its sample. These data come from a study of T cell changes during pregnancy in multiple sclerosis. Sequencing used immunoSEQ multiplex PCR; TCRdb keeps in-frame clones, though not all of them. The top ten clones hold approximately 1.5% of a sample with about 69,000 clones, approximately 90% of them seen once. Germline V gene sequence: CDR1 MDHEN, CDR2 SYDVKM. The CDR3 runs to 14 residues. The V gene end was trimmed by 5 bases and the J gene end by 4 bases; junction bases not matched to a gene: 8. This TCR was recovered from a female donor with multiple sclerosis, enrolled in a pregnancy study. V usage is TRBV28 and J usage is TRBJ2-7; 7 bases are shared with TRBD2. Here the sequenced sample was peripheral blood, taken in the third trimester of pregnancy. CDR3 in amino acids: CASSQRDLSYEQYF. The CDR3 DNA sequence: TGTGCCAGCAGTCAGCGGGACCTCTCTTACGAGCAGTACTTC.